This record concerns one TCR beta chain sequence. There is no known antigen for this receptor. Qualities for individual bases were not recorded, and no much larger clone is one base off. To sequence the TCRbeta CDR3 region, genomic DNA was isolated from the sorted cells. TCRbeta CDR3 regions were sequenced using the immunoSEQ Assay. As stored in TCRdb, this immuneACCESS dataset retains in-frame rearrangements with V and J assigned. A fraction of the clones does not appear; measured against another copy, unresolved V genes explain less than half of the discrepancy, and the remainder lacks a known reason. Within this sample are more than 60,000 clones, with around 87% of them counted one time only. The leading ten clones occupy less than 0.25% of the sample. This sample stems from a study of OX40 agonist ivuxolimab in advanced cancers. Context from the whole study: Ivuxolimab was a fully human IgG2 agonistic monoclonal antibody targeting the costimulatory receptor OX40 (CD134). Intravenous ivuxolimab was administered to patients every 2 weeks at six dose levels: 0.01, 0.1, 0.3, 1.5, 3 and 10 mg/kg. Of the 50 or so patients in dose escalation, around 20 had hepatocellular carcinoma, about 15 had melanoma, 9 had renal cell carcinoma and 9 had head and neck cancer. A male proportion of under 85% and a mean age of 60 years, ranging from about 20 to 79, were recorded for the dose-escalation cohort. Patients were allowed to have had prior anti-PD-1, anti-PD-L1 or anti-CTLA-4 therapy, and more than 35% of the dose-escalation patients had been treated with checkpoint inhibitors. Partial responses occurred in three dose-escalation patients: two with cutaneous melanoma and one with hepatocellular carcinoma. The purpose of peripheral TCRbeta sequencing was to test whether ivuxolimab changed TCR sequence diversity and led to clonal T-cell expansion. The paper reports the monotherapy dose-escalation portion (N of about 56 patients) of the phase I ivuxolimab trial. The study at large found these results: At doses from 0.1 to 3.0 mg/kg, clonal expansion was seen in both CD4+ and CD8+ blood T cells between baseline and week 6. Partial responders in the 0.1-3.0 mg/kg groups had among the lowest normalized peripheral clonal expansion, especially among CD8+ T cells. The antigen specificity of the peripheral T cells that underwent clonal expansion was not determined. After ivuxolimab, expanded clones were on average more numerous among CD8+ T cells than among CD4+ T cells. Low levels of normalized T-cell clonal expansion were also shown by some nonresponding patients.

The trial excluded patients who had a history of autoimmune disease or who were on systemic immunosuppression. Peripheral blood for TCR sequencing was drawn from every dose cohort at baseline, at cycle 4 day 1 and at cycle 7 day 1. Samples came from an open-label, multicenter, first-in-human phase I dose-escalation trial of ivuxolimab. Adults with locally advanced or metastatic melanoma, renal cell carcinoma, hepatocellular carcinoma or head and neck squamous cell carcinoma were enrolled in the trial. Before TCR sequencing, CD4+ and CD8+ T cells were separately sorted from peripheral blood. The sample here was CD4+ or CD8+ T cells sorted from blood, taken in a trial of the OX40 agonist ivuxolimab. The sequence was obtained from an adult with an advanced solid tumor such as melanoma, head and neck, liver or kidney cancer.

The nucleotide sequence reads as follows: TGCGCCAGCAGCTTGGCAACGGGAGCCTACAATGAGCAGTTCTTC. Translation gives CASSLATGAYNEQFF. Recombination connected TRBV5-1 to TRBJ2-1; D gene: possibly TRBD2, on 6 matching bases. From its cysteine to its phenylalanine, the CDR3 spans 15 amino acids. The kept DNA is CDR3 alone, 45 bases in frame from the first base. CDR1 is given as SGHRS and CDR2 as YFSETQ, both from the germline V gene. The trim is 0 bases for V and 2 bases for J, with a gap of 9 bases between the germline ends.